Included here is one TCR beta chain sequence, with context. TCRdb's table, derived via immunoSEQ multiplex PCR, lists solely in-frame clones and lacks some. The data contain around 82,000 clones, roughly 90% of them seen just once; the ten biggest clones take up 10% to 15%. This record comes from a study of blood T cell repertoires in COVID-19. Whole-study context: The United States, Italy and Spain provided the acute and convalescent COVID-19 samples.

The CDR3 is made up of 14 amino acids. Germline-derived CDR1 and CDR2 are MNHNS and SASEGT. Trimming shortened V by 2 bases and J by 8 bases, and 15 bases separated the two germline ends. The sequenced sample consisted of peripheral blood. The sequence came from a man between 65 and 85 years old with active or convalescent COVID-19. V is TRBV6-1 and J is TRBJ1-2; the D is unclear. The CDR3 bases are TGTGCCAGCAGTGAAAGAGGAACCCCCAACGGCTACACCTTC. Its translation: CASSERGTPNGYTF.